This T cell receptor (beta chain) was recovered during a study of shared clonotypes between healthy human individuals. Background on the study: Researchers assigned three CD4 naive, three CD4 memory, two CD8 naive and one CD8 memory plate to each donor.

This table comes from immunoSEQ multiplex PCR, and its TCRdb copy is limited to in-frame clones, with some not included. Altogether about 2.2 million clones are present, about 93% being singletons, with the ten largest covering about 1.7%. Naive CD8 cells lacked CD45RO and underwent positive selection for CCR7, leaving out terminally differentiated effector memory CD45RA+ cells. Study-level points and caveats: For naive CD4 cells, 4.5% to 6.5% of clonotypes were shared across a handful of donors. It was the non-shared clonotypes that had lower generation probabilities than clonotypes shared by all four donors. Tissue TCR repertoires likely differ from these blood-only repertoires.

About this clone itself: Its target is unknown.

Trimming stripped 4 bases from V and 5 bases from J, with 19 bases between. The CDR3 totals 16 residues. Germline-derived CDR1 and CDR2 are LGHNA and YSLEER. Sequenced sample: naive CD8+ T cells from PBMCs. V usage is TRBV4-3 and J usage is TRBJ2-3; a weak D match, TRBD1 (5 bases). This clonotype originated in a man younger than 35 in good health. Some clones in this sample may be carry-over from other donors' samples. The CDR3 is CASSLAMGLAGDTQYF. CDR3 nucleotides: TGCGCCAGCAGCCTTGCAATGGGGCTGGCCGGAGATACGCAGTATTTT.